This T cell receptor (beta chain) was sequenced for a study of graft-versus-host responses after intestinal transplantation. The overall study: Recipients were given multivisceral, liver-intestinal, or isolated intestinal transplants. The whole recipient group had anti-thymocyte globulin induction followed by tacrolimus and steroids for roughly three years. Whole-study findings and limits: High graft-versus-host to host-versus-graft T cell clonal ratios marked allografts of patients with graft-donor macrochimerism. Researchers found GvH clones in recipient marrow, and some showed up first in ileum or blood.

The germline V and J ends were trimmed by 2 bases and 2 bases, with 9 bases remaining between them. The CDR3 length is 14 residues. The germline CDR1 and CDR2 sequences are MNHNY and SVGAGI (reference sequence). With regard to this clone: No antigen is known for it.

Profiled with immunoSEQ multiplex PCR; TCRdb holds only in-frame clones, not every one. The sample carries about 100,000 clones, 87% recorded once. The source is a human donor who was the organ donor for an intestinal transplant. V gene TRBV6-6 combines with J gene TRBJ1-1, with D unresolved. Sequenced here: unstimulated CD4+ T cells sorted from spleen or lymph node cells, sampled before transplant. The CDR3 nucleotides are TGTGCCAGCAGTTACCCACAGATTAACACTGAAGCTTTCTTT. It translates to CASSYPQINTEAFF.